One and the same sample provided the 30 T cell receptor beta chains below, sequenced in a study of regulatory T cells in long-lasting Graves disease. The sample's time point: newly diagnosed GD, antithyroid drugs for less than 3 months. PBMCs were the source of the RNA used for TCR sequencing. To make TCR beta libraries, researchers used iRepertoire HTBI primers and Arm-PCR of CDR3 regions. In TCRdb, the multiplex PCR reads were re-called with MiXCR into one record per CDR3 protein. The sample has 520,000 or so distinct CDR3 sequences, about 12% seen once; the top ten hold 8.9%. Another study also made use of these data, one on T cells in Graves' hyperthyroidism and ophthalmopathy.

This specimen was peripheral blood mononuclear cells (PBMCs), taken at new diagnosis, from a patient treated with antithyroid drugs. All receptors come from a woman aged 30 to 39 with Graves disease.

This clonotype has only a few counts. CDR3: CASRLIGRKTEAFF. In nucleotides, the CDR3 is TGTGCCAGCAGGCTGATAGGGCGAAAAACTGAAGCTTTCTTT. The chain recombines TRBV27 with TRBJ1-1; D uncertain. The V gene lost 6 bases and the J gene lost 5 bases, with 16 bases spanning the gap. CDR1 is MNHEY, CDR2 SMNVEV, per germline (reference sequence). The CDR3 is 14 residues long.

At least ten counts were recorded for this clonotype. The J gene is TRBJ2-7, the V gene TRBV7-2, with D tentatively TRBD1 (6 bases). V was clipped by 2 bases and J by 5 bases, with 10 bases between them. Germline V gene data show CDR1 as SGHTA and CDR2 as FQGNSA. The CDR3 loop spans 13 amino acids. The DNA of the CDR3 is TGTGCCAGCAGCTTACAGGGGAACCACGAGCAGTACTTC. Translation gives CASSLQGNHEQYF. Drawing the rest from reference TRBV7-2 and TRBJ2-7, the complete variable domain is GAGVSQSPSNKVTEKGKDVELRCDPISGHTALYWYRQSLGQGLEFLIYFQGNSAPDKSGLPSDRFSAERTGGSVSTLTIQRTQQEDSAVYLCASSLQGNHEQYFGPGTRLTVT.

This clonotype has ten or more counts. CDR3 amino acids: CASSQGITEAFF. In DNA, the CDR3 is TGTGCCAGCAGCCAAGGGATCACTGAAGCTTTCTTT. The gene calls are TRBV7-8 and TRBJ1-1; no reliable D call. CDR1 and CDR2 (germline): SGHVS, FQNEAQ. This CDR3 contains 12 residues. Trimming removed 5 bases at V and 4 bases at J, with 8 bases between.

This clonotype has at least ten counts. V usage is TRBV24-1 and J usage is TRBJ2-1; the D call may be TRBD1 or TRBD2 (5 bases each). Deletions cut 6 bases from V and 3 bases from J, with 26 bases between. This CDR3 region has 19 residues. Per the germline V gene, CDR1 is KGHDR and CDR2 is SFDVKD. The CDR3 nucleotides read TGTGCCACCAGTCCCTCCTCCGGCTCGGGACCACCGATCTACAATGAGCAGTTCTTC. Its protein product is CATSPSSGSGPPIYNEQFF.

This clonotype was recorded many times. The rearrangement joins TRBV20-1 to TRBJ2-7; 9 nucleotides agree with TRBD1. There are 14 residues in the CDR3. The germline V gene encodes CDR1 DFQATT and CDR2 SNEGSKA (reference sequence). V gave up 4 bases and J gave up 2 bases; unmatched junction bases: 6. The CDR3 spells CSANTGGQAYEQYF. The CDR3 region has the DNA TGCAGTGCTAACACAGGGGGCCAGGCCTACGAGCAGTACTTC.

In its sample, this clonotype was seen many times. The chain links TRBV27 to TRBJ2-2; D might be TRBD2 (6 bases). The germline CDR1 and CDR2 sequences are MNHEY and SMNVEV (reference sequence). V lost 4 bases to trimming and J lost 4 bases, with 16 bases between them. The CDR3 consists of 16 residues. The CDR3 sequence is CASSWGDPRGTGELFF. In nucleotides, the CDR3 is TGTGCCAGCAGTTGGGGGGATCCTAGGGGCACCGGGGAGCTGTTTTTT.

This clonotype occurred many times. The genes are TRBV20-1 and TRBJ1-4; 9 bases agree with TRBD1. CDR3 size: 15 residues. The J segment lost 8 bases and the V segment lost 2 bases, leaving 9 bases of the junction unmatched. CDR1 and CDR2 (germline): DFQATT, SNEGSKA (reference sequence). This CDR3 reads CSARTTGTGPEKLFF. The CDR3 DNA follows: TGCAGTGCTAGAACAACCGGGACAGGGCCCGAAAAACTGTTTTTT.

This clonotype was counted ten times or more. The gene calls are TRBV2 and TRBJ1-1; D uncertain. Between the trimmed V and J ends, which lost 2 bases and 12 bases, there was a span of 13 bases. The CDR3 is 12 amino acids. Germline V lookup: CDR1 SNHLY, CDR2 FYNNEI. Here the CDR3 reads CASSEHVSRSFF. CDR3 coding DNA: TGTGCCAGCAGTGAACATGTTAGTAGGTCTTTCTTT.

V and J are TRBV27 and TRBJ2-1, with 12 bases that match TRBD2. The germline V gene encodes CDR1 MNHEY and CDR2 SMNVEV (reference sequence). Trimming cost V 2 bases and J 0 bases; bases outside gene matches: 5. CDR3 length equals 18 residues. CDR3 in amino acids: CASSLGLAGGGSYNEQFF. For the CDR3, the DNA is TGTGCCAGCAGTTTAGGGCTAGCGGGAGGGGGCTCCTACAATGAGCAGTTCTTC.

This clonotype was seen at least ten times. The chain couples TRBV20-1 to TRBJ2-5; D perhaps matches TRBD2 (7 bases). The germline V and J ends were trimmed by 1 base and 6 bases, with 18 bases remaining between them. Germline assignment: CDR1 DFQATT and CDR2 SNEGSKA (reference sequence). This CDR3 comprises 15 residues. The CDR3 DNA reads as TGCAGTGCTAGAGTTCCGGAGGGGGGGACGAAGACCCAGTACTTC. Amino acids: CSARVPEGGTKTQYF.

This clonotype was counted ten times or more. The V call is TRBV28, the J call TRBJ2-3; tentative D call: TRBD1 (6 bases). Germline values: CDR1 MDHEN, CDR2 SYDVKM. This CDR3 has 16 amino acids. Trimming left V 8 bases short and J 2 bases short, with 20 bases between. The CDR3 DNA is TGTGCCAGCGAACGTTTTGACAGGAGTACCACAGATACGCAGTATTTT. Amino acid sequence: CASERFDRSTTDTQYF.

In its sample, this clonotype was seen many times. J is TRBJ1-1 and V is TRBV11-2; D unclear. V was shortened by 5 bases and J by 3 bases, with 13 bases between the two germline ends. The CDR3 sequence is 14 residues long. Germline values: CDR1 SGHAT, CDR2 FQNNGV. CDR3 sequence reads: CASSPFESDTEAFF. The CDR3 region has the DNA TGTGCCAGCAGCCCGTTCGAATCGGACACTGAAGCTTTCTTT.

Many counts were recorded for this clonotype. The chain joins TRBV19 to TRBJ2-7; D remains ambiguous. This CDR3 region has 14 residues. Trimming took off 6 bases at V and 1 base at J, with 13 bases between the two ends. Per germline, CDR1 LNHDA and CDR2 SQIVND (reference sequence). CDR3 in amino acids: CASSQGYRSYEQYF. The CDR3 DNA is TGTGCCAGTAGCCAAGGATACCGTTCCTACGAGCAGTACTTC.

This clonotype was detected ten times or more. The V call is TRBV12-3 or TRBV12-4, the J call TRBJ2-5, with D possibly matching TRBD1 (6 bases). V was pared by 2 bases and J by 4 bases, with 20 bases between. The CDR3 runs to 17 residues. The CDR3 DNA is TGTGCCAGCAGTTTAAAAGGGACAACGATGACCGGAGAGACCCAGTACTTC. Its protein is CASSLKGTTMTGETQYF.

This clonotype showed up just a few times. The chain links TRBV27 to TRBJ2-1; D might be TRBD1 (6 bases). The germline gives CDR1 MNHEY, CDR2 SMNVEV (reference sequence). V dropped 4 bases and J dropped 2 bases, with 9 bases sitting between them. The CDR3 is made up of 14 amino acids. Written as DNA, the CDR3 is TGTGCCAGCAGTTCAGGGGATACCTACAATGAGCAGTTCTTC. Translated: CASSSGDTYNEQFF.

This clonotype was counted ten times or more. V and J are TRBV28 and TRBJ2-1, with D maybe TRBD2 (5 bases). Per germline, CDR1 MDHEN and CDR2 SYDVKM. Trimming removed 5 bases at V and 0 bases at J, with 17 bases between. CDR3 length equals 17 residues. The CDR3 sequence is CASSPHFSGDSYNEQFF. As DNA, the CDR3 is TGTGCCAGCAGTCCGCATTTCTCCGGGGACTCCTACAATGAGCAGTTCTTC.

V gene TRBV7-2 combines with J gene TRBJ1-3; D is uncertain. Germline V CDR1 and CDR2: SGHTA, FQGNSA. With 2 bases removed from V and 4 bases from J, the gap between germline ends came to 12 bases. This CDR3 is built from 15 residues. Here the CDR3 reads CASSLYQSLGNTIYF. The CDR3 region has the DNA TGTGCCAGCAGCTTATACCAATCGCTCGGAAACACCATATATTTT.

This clonotype has a handful of counts. The genes are TRBV11-2 and TRBJ2-4; 7 nucleotides line up with TRBD1. The V and J ends lost 5 bases and 6 bases, in that order; junction bases with no gene match: 4. CDR1 SGHAT and CDR2 FQNNGV come from the germline V gene. The CDR3 has 13 residues. CDR3 loop: CASSPGGRNIQYF. CDR3 sequence (DNA): TGTGCCAGCAGCCCAGGGGGAAGAAACATTCAGTACTTC.

V and J are TRBV20-1 and TRBJ1-2; D gene ambiguous. V dropped 2 bases and J dropped 5 bases, with 18 bases sitting between them. The CDR3 spans 15 residues. Germline CDR1 and CDR2: DFQATT and SNEGSKA (reference sequence). CDR3 bases: TGCAGTGCTAGATCGTTAAGGCGGAGGTATTATGGCTACACCTTC. Translation: CSARSLRRRYYGYTF.

This clonotype was recorded many times. The rearrangement links TRBV18 to TRBJ2-7; a possible D gene is TRBD1 (6 bases). V lost 1 base and J lost 1, with 14 bases in between. Germline CDR1 KGHSH, CDR2 LQKENI. CDR3 length: 16 amino acids. The CDR3 DNA is TGTGCCAGCTCACCACTGTATACAGGGCGGTCCTACGAGCAGTACTTC. Its translation: CASSPLYTGRSYEQYF.

Comments on this clonotype: A far larger clone is just one base off, so this is likely a read error. J is TRBJ2-1 and V is TRBV11-2, with D possibly being TRBD2 (6 bases). The DNA end favors TRBJ2-5, so the J call may be wrong. The CDR3 is 15 residues long. Germline V lookup: CDR1 SGHAT, CDR2 FQNNGV. The CDR3 region is CAGAPDDAGQETQYF. CDR3 sequence (DNA): TGTGCCGGTGCACCCGACGACGCGGGGCAAGAGACCCAGTACTTC.

This clonotype has a count of ten or more. The chain recombines TRBV18 with TRBJ1-5; a weak D match, TRBD1 (5 bases). Germline assignment: CDR1 KGHSH and CDR2 LQKENI. This CDR3 comprises 13 residues. Trimming removed 9 bases from V and 0 bases from J, with 9 bases in between. The CDR3 region is CASSDNSNQPQHF. The CDR3 coding sequence is TGTGCCAGTTCGGACAATAGCAATCAGCCCCAGCATTTT.

Concerning this clonotype: One end of the junction varies from germline; a read error may be responsible. The chain joins TRBV11-3 to TRBJ2-1; D might be TRBD1 or TRBD2, each matching 7 bases. The CDR3 loop spans 15 amino acids. Germline CDR1 and CDR2: SGHNT and YENEEA. CDR3 region: CASSPGGGRGNEQLF. The CDR3 DNA reads as TGTGCCAGCAGCCCAGGGGGGGGGCGCGGCAATGAGCAGCTCTTC.

In this sample, this clonotype turned up many times. This chain links TRBV18 with TRBJ2-3; D remains unclear. Trimming took 0 bases from V and 7 from J, leaving 8 bases between them. This CDR3 is built from 13 residues. Germline-derived CDR1 and CDR2 are KGHSH and LQKENI. DNA for the CDR3: TGTGCCAGCTCACCACCGCACGATTATACGCAGTATTTT. This sequence encodes CASSPPHDYTQYF.

This clonotype was picked up many times. CDR3 region: CASSVEAGTDTQYF. CDR3 nucleotides: TGTGCCAGCAGTGTTGAAGCGGGCACAGATACGCAGTATTTT. V is TRBV2 and J is TRBJ2-3, with D tentatively TRBD2 (5 bases). The CDR3 is 14 amino acids. V was cut by 4 bases and J by 1 base, with 9 bases left in between. Germline lookup yields CDR1 SNHLY and CDR2 FYNNEI.

This clonotype was recorded many times. This CDR3 reads CASSFPSQPQHF. As DNA, the CDR3 is TGTGCCAGCAGTTTCCCCAGTCAGCCCCAGCATTTT. V usage is TRBV28 and J usage is TRBJ1-5; D remains ambiguous. The V gene lost 3 bases and the J gene lost 6 bases, with 6 bases spanning the gap. This CDR3 is 12 amino acids long. Germline V lookup: CDR1 MDHEN, CDR2 SYDVKM.

This clonotype occurred many times. The chain is built from TRBV9 and TRBJ1-6, with a possible D match to TRBD1 (6 bases). The CDR3 runs 14 residues. V gave up 0 bases and J gave up 7 bases, with 8 bases separating them. Germline CDR1 SGDLS, CDR2 YYNGEE. The CDR3 DNA reads TGTGCCAGCAGCGTAGTGGACAGCAATTCACCCCTCCACTTT. Translating gives CASSVVDSNSPLHF.

In nucleotides, the CDR3 is TGTGCCTGGAACGGGCAATGGGCAGGAGGGGATTCACCCCTCCACTTT. This translates into CAWNGQWAGGDSPLHF. V usage is TRBV30 and J usage is TRBJ1-6; a weak D match, TRBD1 (5 bases). The V gene lost 4 bases and the J gene lost 8 bases, with 21 bases spanning the gap. This CDR3 spans 16 amino acids. Germline V gene sequence: CDR1 GTSNPN, CDR2 SVGIG (reference sequence).

This clonotype was observed once. This may come from a read error, since a much larger clone is one base off. The chain employs TRBV12-3 or TRBV12-4 and TRBJ2-3; 7 bases are shared with TRBD2. The J segment lost 5 bases and the V segment lost 7 bases, leaving 6 bases of the junction unmatched. This CDR3 has 13 amino acids. CDR3 sequence (DNA): TGTGCCAGCAATTCCCAGCGGGGAGATACGCAGTATTTT. This translates into CASNSQRGDTQYF.

This clonotype was seen repeatedly, ten times or more. The chain uses TRBV18 and TRBJ2-3; the match to TRBD1 covers 9 bases. The CDR3 runs to 15 residues. The V and J ends lost 1 base and 3 bases, in that order; junction bases with no gene match: 2. Germline V gene data show CDR1 as KGHSH and CDR2 as LQKENI. The CDR3 sequence: CASSPQDRGTDTQYF. The CDR3 DNA is TGTGCCAGCTCACCACAGGACAGGGGAACAGATACGCAGTATTTT.